Following are 20 T cell receptor beta chains from one sample sequenced in a study of CXCR3-negative and CXCR3-positive naive CD8 T cells. UMI-labeled 5' RACE yielded the TRB cDNA libraries. Reprocessing the 5' RACE reads, TCRdb reports a single entry for every CDR3 protein and omits DNA. The sample yields over 55,000 distinct CDR3 sequences, of which the top ten take up around a quarter. Sequenced material: memory CD8+ T cells from blood. The receptors originated from a human donor in good health. Some clones in this sample may be carry-over from other donors' samples.

V gene TRBV20-1 combines with J gene TRBJ2-1. This CDR3 comprises 11 residues. The germline gives CDR1 DFQATT, CDR2 SNEGSKA (reference sequence). CDR3 sequence reads: CSASRDNEQFF.

The rearrangement links TRBV29-1 to TRBJ2-7. The V gene's germline CDR1 is SQVTM and CDR2 ANQGSEA. The CDR3 spans 13 residues. CDR3 protein: CSVGSSSSYEQYF.

The chain carries TRBV14 and TRBJ2-1; the D call from TCRdb, TRBD2, cannot be confirmed without DNA. The CDR3 loop spans 17 amino acids. The germline CDR1 and CDR2 sequences are SGHDN and FVKESK. The CDR3 sequence: CASSQDRLAGSYNEQFF.

The V and J genes are TRBV20-1 and TRBJ1-2; there is no DNA to check the TCRdb D call of TRBD1. The CDR3 loop spans 16 amino acids. CDR1 is DFQATT and CDR2 is SNEGSKA in the germline V gene (reference sequence). The chain's CDR3 is CSAEFTKPGTGLGYTF.

The rearrangement links TRBV14 to TRBJ2-4; TCRdb's D call of TRBD2 is untestable without DNA. CDR1 and CDR2 (germline): SGHDN, FVKESK. This CDR3 contains 14 residues. The chain's CDR3 is CASSQGGYGNIQYF.

V is TRBV5-1 and J is TRBJ1-1; TCRdb gives TRBD1 as the D gene, but with no DNA this cannot be confirmed. CDR1 is SGHRS and CDR2 is YFSETQ in the germline V gene. CDR3 length equals 15 residues. CDR3 sequence reads: CASSLDTGKTTEAFF.

CDR3 sequence reads: CASSLDPGQETQYF. This chain uses TRBV11-2 with TRBJ2-5. The CDR3 is 14 residues long. The V gene's germline CDR1 is SGHAT and CDR2 FQNNGV.

The V and J genes are TRBV7-3 and TRBJ2-2. Germline V CDR1 and CDR2: SGHTA, FQGTGA. The length of the CDR3 is 12 residues. The CDR3 is CASSPNTGELFF.

V usage is TRBV20-1 and J usage is TRBJ1-1; the D call of TRBD1 rests on TCRdb alone, since no DNA is present to check it. Germline V CDR1 and CDR2: DFQATT, SNEGSKA (reference sequence). CDR3 length: 14 residues. This CDR3 reads CSARPSDRVTEAFF.

V gene TRBV7-9 combines with J gene TRBJ1-2. The CDR3 has 14 amino acids. Per germline, CDR1 SEHNR and CDR2 FQNEAQ (reference sequence). CDR3 protein: CASSASDGRYGYTF. The whole variable domain, filled in from reference TRBV7-9 and TRBJ1-2, reads DTGVSQNPRHKITKRGQNVTFRCDPISEHNRLYWYRQTLGQGPEFLTYFQNEAQLEKSRLLSDRFSAERPKGSFSTLEIQRTEQGDSAMYLCASSASDGRYGYTFGSGTRLTVV.

This sequence joins TRBV19 and TRBJ2-1; there is no DNA to check the TCRdb D call of TRBD1. CDR1 is LNHDA, CDR2 SQIVND, per germline (reference sequence). The CDR3 is 16 residues long. The CDR3 protein is CASSQNQGASYNEQFF.

The genes are TRBV14 and TRBJ1-2. The CDR3 contains 17 residues. CDR1 is SGHDN, CDR2 FVKESK, per germline. The CDR3 spells CASSQAPRLNPYHGYTF.

The J gene is TRBJ1-5, the V gene TRBV4-1. Germline loops: CDR1 MGHRA, CDR2 YSYEKL. The CDR3 is 14 residues long. CDR3 sequence: CASSQDESNQPQHF.

This chain uses TRBV20-1 with TRBJ1-1; TCRdb indicates TRBD1, and absent DNA this call remains unverified. The V gene's germline CDR1 is DFQATT and CDR2 SNEGSKA (reference sequence). This CDR3 is built from 13 residues. This chain's CDR3 is CSASYRGETEAFF.

The chain carries TRBV6-5 and TRBJ2-2; as DNA is missing, the TRBD1 call by TCRdb cannot be tested. This CDR3 is 15 amino acids long. The V gene's germline CDR1 is MNHEY and CDR2 SVGAGI. The CDR3 reads CASTLQGPGGGELFF.

J is TRBJ2-1 and V is TRBV6-2 or TRBV6-3; TCRdb gives TRBD1 as the D gene, but with no DNA this cannot be confirmed. Germline CDR1 and CDR2: MNHEY and SVGEGT. This CDR3 has 15 amino acids. This CDR3 is CATILALGIGNEQFF.

Its frequency marks this clonotype as medium-sized. The rearrangement uses TRBV6-1 and TRBJ1-5; TCRdb picks TRBD1, but there is no DNA to check that call. Germline V gene data show CDR1 as MNHNS and CDR2 as SASEGT. The CDR3 covers 16 residues. CDR3 in amino acids: CASIPGTGDSNQPQHF.

Here the CDR3 reads CSVDRQGIRASTNEKLFF. The chain uses TRBV29-1 and TRBJ1-4; without DNA, the TCRdb call of TRBD1 cannot be checked. The CDR3 runs 18 residues. Germline V gene lookup returns CDR1 SQVTM and CDR2 ANQGSEA.

The chain couples TRBV30 to TRBJ1-1; TCRdb's assignment of TRBD1 cannot be checked, as there is no DNA. CDR1 and CDR2 from the germline V gene are GTSNPN and SVGIG (reference sequence). The CDR3 has 16 residues. CDR3 in amino acids: CAWSVAAGAWNTEAFF.

The gene calls are TRBV10-3 and TRBJ2-7; TCRdb's D call, TRBD1, is unchecked because there is no DNA. The CDR3 runs 12 residues. The germline V gene has CDR1 ENHRY and CDR2 SYGVKD. The CDR3: CAISTTGSEQYF.